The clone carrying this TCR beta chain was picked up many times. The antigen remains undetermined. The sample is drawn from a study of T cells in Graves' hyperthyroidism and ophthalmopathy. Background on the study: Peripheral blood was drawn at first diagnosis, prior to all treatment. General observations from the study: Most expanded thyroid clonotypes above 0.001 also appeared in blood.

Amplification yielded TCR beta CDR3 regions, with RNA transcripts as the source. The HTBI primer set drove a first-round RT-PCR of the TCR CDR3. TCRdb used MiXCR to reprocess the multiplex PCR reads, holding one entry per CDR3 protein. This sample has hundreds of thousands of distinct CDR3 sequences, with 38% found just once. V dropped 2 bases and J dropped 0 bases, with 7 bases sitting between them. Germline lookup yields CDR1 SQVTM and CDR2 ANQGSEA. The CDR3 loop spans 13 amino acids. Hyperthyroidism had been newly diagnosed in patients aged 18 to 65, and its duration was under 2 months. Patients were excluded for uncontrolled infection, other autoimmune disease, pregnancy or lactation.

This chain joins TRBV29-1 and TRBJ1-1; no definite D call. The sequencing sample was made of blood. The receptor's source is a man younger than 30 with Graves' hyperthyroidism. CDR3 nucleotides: TGCAGCGTTGAACGCCGGCTGAACACTGAAGCTTTCTTT. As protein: CSVERRLNTEAFF.